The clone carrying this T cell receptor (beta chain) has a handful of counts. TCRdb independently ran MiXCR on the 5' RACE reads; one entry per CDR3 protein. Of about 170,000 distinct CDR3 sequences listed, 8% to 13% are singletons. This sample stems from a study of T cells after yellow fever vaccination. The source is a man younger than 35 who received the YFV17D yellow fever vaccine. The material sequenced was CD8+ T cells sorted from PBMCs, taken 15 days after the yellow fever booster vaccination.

In DNA, the CDR3 is TGTGCCAGCACCCCTGGGGGTGCGGGGGACTACGAGCAGTACGTC. Protein sequence: CASTPGGAGDYEQYV. The chain combines TRBV7-8 with TRBJ2-7, with 7 bases matching TRBD2. This CDR3 spans 15 amino acids. Germline CDR1 and CDR2: SGHVS and FQNEAQ. V shed 7 bases and J 3 bases; nucleotides not matched to a gene: 12.